The present T cell receptor (beta chain) was sequenced within a study of Ad26.COV2.S vaccination and SARS-CoV-2 variants (dated by TCRdb to about 2021). Looking at the study overall: Vaccine-arm donors came from COV1001, a multicentre, randomized, double-blind, placebo-controlled phase I-IIa trial of Ad26.COV2.S in healthy adults. Dosing of Ad26.COV2.S was intramuscular, at either 5x10^10 or 1x10^11 viral particles, delivered as one shot or as two shots spaced 56 days apart. TCRbeta repertoire sequencing served as the tool for gauging how specific and how broad the SARS-CoV-2-reactive T cell receptors were following Ad26.COV2.S vaccination. The TCR-sequenced set comprised approximately 30 samples: some 20 Ad26.COV2.S vaccine recipients, 5 placebo recipients and 8 SARS-CoV-2 convalescent individuals. Trial participants were randomized into five groups of five: low-dose or high-dose Ad26.COV2.S given once or twice, or placebo on both occasions. Throughout the experiments and outcome assessment, investigators stayed blinded to trial group allocation.

The immunoSEQ Assay was the method used to sequence TCRbeta CDR3 regions. After extraction, genomic DNA underwent amplification by bias-controlled multiplex PCR, followed by high-throughput sequencing. As for the original processing: To quantify the absolute abundance of each unique TCRbeta CDR3 region, sequences were collapsed and filtered. T cell fraction was estimated by normalizing TCRbeta template counts to usable DNA, with usable DNA measured through amplification of reference genes found in all nucleated cells. Repertoire TCRs were annotated as SARS-CoV-2-specific by exact matching of V gene, CDR3 amino acid sequence and J gene to a known reactive TCR set. MIRA supplied the reference SARS-CoV-2 TCR set, which was filtered for enrichment in COVID-19-positive ImmuneCODE repertoires so that public or cross-reactive TCRs were removed. Drawing on the MIRA antigens, annotated TCRs were analysed further at the level of specific ORF or position within ORF. Breadth was defined as the number of annotated unique rearrangements divided by the total number of unique productive rearrangements, and depth was defined as the summed frequency of the annotated unique rearrangements. Two-sided Wilcoxon rank-sum tests were used to compare TCR breadth between groups. TCRdb re-hosts the immuneACCESS table, in-frame sequences only. Its copies lack some clones; in the studies checked, an unresolved V gene accounts for under half of them, and the cause for the rest is not known. Clone size and V and J calls were adopted from that table, with D and trimming inferred from the DNA. This sample comprises a few hundred thousand clones, around 82% of them detected only once. Jointly, the top ten make up about 7.4% of the sample.

Study-wide findings and limitations: After vaccination, spike-specific CD8+ and CD4+ T cell responses were reported to show substantial breadth. Spike-specific TCR breadth was higher in Ad26.COV2.S recipients than in placebo recipients (P = 0.0014). The study was not powered to compare responses between vaccine doses or regimens. The authors noted that total T cell responses may have been underestimated by the TCR breadth and depth analyses. Vaccine and placebo recipients had similar non-spike TCR breadth, a finding consistent with the vaccine containing only spike.

Regarding this clone: Its specific antigen is unknown. Base-call qualities are not available, and no considerably larger clone is one nucleotide away.

The intended sense of this specimen's treatment or condition label: around 19 received Ad26.COV2.S at low or high dose, single or two shots; about 5 received placebo; per-sample allocation not given. Repertoires of vaccine and placebo recipients were sequenced from samples taken on day 63 after the first injection. In Cohort 1b, 25 to 30 adults aged 18-55 years were enrolled at a single site in Boston, USA, between 29 July and 7 August 2020. Ad26.COV2.S was a replication-incompetent adenovirus type 26 vector that expressed a prefusion-stabilized SARS-CoV-2 spike protein derived from the original Wuhan strain. The trim is 4 bases for V and 4 bases for J, with a gap of 14 bases between the germline ends. CDR1 and CDR2 were assigned from the germline V gene as SGHDT and YYEEEE. CDR3 length: 14 amino acids, cysteine to phenylalanine. The retained sequence is limited to the CDR3, 42 bases, with the frame set at the first base.

The sequencing here drew on peripheral blood, taken in a trial of Ad26.COV2.S vaccine versus placebo. This chain is built from TRBV5-6 and TRBJ1-2; no D gene can be assigned with confidence. This TCR was recovered from a person aged 18 to 65 who received the Ad26.COV2.S COVID-19 vaccine or a placebo. The CDR3 protein: CASSPDGKGYGYTF. The nucleotide sequence reads TGTGCCAGCAGCCCAGACGGCAAGGGCTATGGCTACACCTTC.